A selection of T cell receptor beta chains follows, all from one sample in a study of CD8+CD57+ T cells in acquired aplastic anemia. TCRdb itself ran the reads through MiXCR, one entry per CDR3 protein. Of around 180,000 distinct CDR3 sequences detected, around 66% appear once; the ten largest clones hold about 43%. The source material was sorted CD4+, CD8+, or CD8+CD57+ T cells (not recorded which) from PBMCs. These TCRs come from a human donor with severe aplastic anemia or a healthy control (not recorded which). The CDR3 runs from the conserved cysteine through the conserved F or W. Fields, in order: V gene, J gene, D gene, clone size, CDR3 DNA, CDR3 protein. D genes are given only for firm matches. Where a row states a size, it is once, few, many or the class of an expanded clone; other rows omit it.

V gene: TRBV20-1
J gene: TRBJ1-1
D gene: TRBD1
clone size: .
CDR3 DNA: TGCAGTGCAACCTCAGACAGGGGAAGGAACACTGAAGCTTTCTTT
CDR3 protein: CSATSDRGRNTEAFF

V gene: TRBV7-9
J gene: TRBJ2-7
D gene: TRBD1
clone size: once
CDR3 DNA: TGTGCCAGCAGGACGACAGGGACGGGGTACGAGCAGTACTTC
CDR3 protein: CASRTTGTGYEQYF

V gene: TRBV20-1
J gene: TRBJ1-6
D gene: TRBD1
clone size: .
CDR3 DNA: TGCAGTGCTAGAACAGGGGAGCGGCGGTCACCCCTCCACTTT
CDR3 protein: CSARTGERRSPLHF

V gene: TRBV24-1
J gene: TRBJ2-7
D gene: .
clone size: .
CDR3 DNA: TGTGCCACCGGGGGGCAGGGCTCCTACGAGCAGTACTTC
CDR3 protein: CATGGQGSYEQYF

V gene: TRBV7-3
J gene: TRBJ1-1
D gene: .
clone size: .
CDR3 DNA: TGTGCCAGCAGCTTACGGGGTGGGGGACACAAGCCGACTGAAGCTTTCTTT
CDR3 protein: CASSLRGGGHKPTEAFF

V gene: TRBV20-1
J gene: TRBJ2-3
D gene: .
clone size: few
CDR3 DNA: TGCAGTGTTGGCGGGGCGTTGATAGATACGCAGTATTTT
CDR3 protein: CSVGGALIDTQYF

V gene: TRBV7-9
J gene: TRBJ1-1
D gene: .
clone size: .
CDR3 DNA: TGTGCCAGCAGCCTTGGGACATCTTTTAAAGTTTTCTTT
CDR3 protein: CASSLGTSFKVFF

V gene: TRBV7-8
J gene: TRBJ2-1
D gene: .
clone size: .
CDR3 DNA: TGTGCCAGCAGCCCGACCGCCGCACTACTAGGGGAGTTCTTC
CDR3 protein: CASSPTAALLGEFF

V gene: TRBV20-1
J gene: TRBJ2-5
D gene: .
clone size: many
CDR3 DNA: TGCAGTGCTAGAGATGAAGGCCCGATCACATCACTCCAAGAGACCCAGTACTTC
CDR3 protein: CSARDEGPITSLQETQYF

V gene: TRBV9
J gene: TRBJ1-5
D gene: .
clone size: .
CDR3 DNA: TGCGCCAGCAGCGGATGGACAGATAGCAATCAGCCCCAGCATTTT
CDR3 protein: CASSGWTDSNQPQHF